This TCR beta chain was captured in a study of blood T cell repertoires in COVID-19. This CDR3 is built from 13 residues. CDR1 and CDR2 (germline): SNHLY, FYNNEI. With 6 bases clipped from V and 4 bases from J, the junction kept 3 bases outside the gene matches. TCRdb's table, derived via immunoSEQ multiplex PCR, lists solely in-frame clones and lacks some. The repertoire holds 250,000 to 300,000 clones, with 75% to 90% as singletons. The chain has TRBV2 and TRBJ2-3; 8 bases match TRBD2. Sequenced material: peripheral blood. This sequence originates from a man aged 30-40 years with active or convalescent COVID-19. DNA for the CDR3: TGTGCCAGCAGATCACTAGCGGCAGATACGCAGTATTTT. The encoded protein is CASRSLAADTQYF.